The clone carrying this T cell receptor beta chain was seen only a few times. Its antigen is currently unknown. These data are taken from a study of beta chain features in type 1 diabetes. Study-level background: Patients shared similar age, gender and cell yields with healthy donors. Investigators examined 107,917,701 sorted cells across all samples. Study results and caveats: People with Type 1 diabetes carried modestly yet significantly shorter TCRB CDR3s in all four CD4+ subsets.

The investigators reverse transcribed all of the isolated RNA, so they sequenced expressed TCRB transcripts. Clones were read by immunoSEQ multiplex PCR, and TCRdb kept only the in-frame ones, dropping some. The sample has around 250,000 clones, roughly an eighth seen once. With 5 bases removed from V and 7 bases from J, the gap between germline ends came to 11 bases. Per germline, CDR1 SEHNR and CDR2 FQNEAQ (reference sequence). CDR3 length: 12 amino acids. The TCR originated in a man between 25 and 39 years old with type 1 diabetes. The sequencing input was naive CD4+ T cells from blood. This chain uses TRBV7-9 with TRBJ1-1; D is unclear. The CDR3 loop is CASSLGRREAFF. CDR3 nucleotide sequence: TGTGCCAGCAGCCTTGGGAGGCGTGAAGCTTTCTTT.